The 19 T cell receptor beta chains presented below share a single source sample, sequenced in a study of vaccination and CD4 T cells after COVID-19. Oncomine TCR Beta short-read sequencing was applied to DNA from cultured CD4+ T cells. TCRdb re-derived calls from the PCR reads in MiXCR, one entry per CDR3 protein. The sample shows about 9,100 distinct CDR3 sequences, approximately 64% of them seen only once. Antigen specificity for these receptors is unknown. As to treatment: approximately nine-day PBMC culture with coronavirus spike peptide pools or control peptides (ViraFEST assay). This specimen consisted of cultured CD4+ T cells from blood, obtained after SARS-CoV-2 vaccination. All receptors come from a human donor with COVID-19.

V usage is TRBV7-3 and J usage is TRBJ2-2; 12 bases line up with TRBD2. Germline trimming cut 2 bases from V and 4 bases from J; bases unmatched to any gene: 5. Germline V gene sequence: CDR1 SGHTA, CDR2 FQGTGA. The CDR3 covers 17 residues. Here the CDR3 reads CASSLLAGGPGTGELFF. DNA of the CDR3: TGTGCCAGCAGCTTACTAGCGGGGGGGCCAGGCACCGGGGAGCTGTTTTTT.

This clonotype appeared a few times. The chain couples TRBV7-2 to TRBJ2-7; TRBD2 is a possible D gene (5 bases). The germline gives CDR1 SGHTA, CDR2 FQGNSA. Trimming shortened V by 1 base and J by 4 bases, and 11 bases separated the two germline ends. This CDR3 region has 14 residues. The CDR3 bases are TGTGCCAGCAGCTTAGGAGTAGCGAGATACGAGCAGTACTTC. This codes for CASSLGVARYEQYF.

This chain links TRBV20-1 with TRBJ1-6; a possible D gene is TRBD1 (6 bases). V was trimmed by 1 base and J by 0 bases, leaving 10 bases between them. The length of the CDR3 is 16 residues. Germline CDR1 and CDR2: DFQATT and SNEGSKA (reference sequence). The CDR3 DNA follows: TGCAGTGCTAGAGGCAGGGGCAGCTCCTATAATTCACCCCTCCACTTT. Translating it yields CSARGRGSSYNSPLHF.

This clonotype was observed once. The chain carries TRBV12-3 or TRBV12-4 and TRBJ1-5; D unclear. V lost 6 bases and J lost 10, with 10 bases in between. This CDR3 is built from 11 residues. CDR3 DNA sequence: TGTGCCAGCAGGTTACGTGGACCCCAGCATTTT. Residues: CASRLRGPQHF.

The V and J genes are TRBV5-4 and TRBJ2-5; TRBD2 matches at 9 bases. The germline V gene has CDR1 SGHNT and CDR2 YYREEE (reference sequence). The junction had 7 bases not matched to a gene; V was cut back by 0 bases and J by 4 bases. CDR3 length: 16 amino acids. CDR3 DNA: TGTGCCAGCAGCTTGGGGCGGGGGGGCTCCTCAGAGACCCAGTACTTC. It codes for CASSLGRGGSSETQYF. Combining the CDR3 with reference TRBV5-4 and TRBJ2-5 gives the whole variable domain ETGVTQSPTHLIKTRGQQVTLRCSSQSGHNTVSWYQQALGQGPQFIFQYYREEENGRGNFPPRFSGLQFPNYSSELNVNALELDDSALYLCASSLGRGGSSETQYFGPGTRLLVL.

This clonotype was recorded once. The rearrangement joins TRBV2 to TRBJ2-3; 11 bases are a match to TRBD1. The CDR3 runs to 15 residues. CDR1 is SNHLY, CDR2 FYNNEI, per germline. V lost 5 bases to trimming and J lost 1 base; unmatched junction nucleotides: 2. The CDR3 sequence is CASSWTGGRTDTQYF. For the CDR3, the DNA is TGTGCCAGCAGTTGGACAGGGGGCCGCACAGATACGCAGTATTTT. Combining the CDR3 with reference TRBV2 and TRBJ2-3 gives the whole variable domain EPEVTQTPSHQVTQMGQEVILRCVPISNHLYFYWYRQILGQKVEFLVSFYNNEISEKSEIFDDQFSVERPDGSNFTLKIRSTKLEDSAMYFCASSWTGGRTDTQYFGPGTRLTVL.

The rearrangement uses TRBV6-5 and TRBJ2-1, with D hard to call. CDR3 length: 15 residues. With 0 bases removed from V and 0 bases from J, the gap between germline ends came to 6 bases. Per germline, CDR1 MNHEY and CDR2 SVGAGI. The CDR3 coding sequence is TGTGCCAGCAGTTACTCGGCAGCCTCCTACAATGAGCAGTTCTTC. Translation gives CASSYSAASYNEQFF.

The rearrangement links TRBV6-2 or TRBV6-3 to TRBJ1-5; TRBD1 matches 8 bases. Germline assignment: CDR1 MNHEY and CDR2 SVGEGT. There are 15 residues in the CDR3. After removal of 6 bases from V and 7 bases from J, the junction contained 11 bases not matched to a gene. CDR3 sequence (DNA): TGTGCCAGCAGCCAGGGGGCAGGGCCGGGCCAGCCCCAGCATTTT. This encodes CASSQGAGPGQPQHF.

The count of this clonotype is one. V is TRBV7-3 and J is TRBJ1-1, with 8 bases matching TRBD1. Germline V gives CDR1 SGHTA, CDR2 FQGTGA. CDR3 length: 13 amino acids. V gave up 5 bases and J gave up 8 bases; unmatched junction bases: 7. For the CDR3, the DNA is TGTGCCAGCAGCCTACGGACAGGGCTCGAAGCTTTCTTT. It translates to CASSLRTGLEAFF.

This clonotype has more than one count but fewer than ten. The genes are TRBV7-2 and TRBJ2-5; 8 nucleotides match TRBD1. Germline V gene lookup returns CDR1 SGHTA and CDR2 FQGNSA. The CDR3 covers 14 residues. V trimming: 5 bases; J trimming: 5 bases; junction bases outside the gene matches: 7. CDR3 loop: CASSADRGRETQYF. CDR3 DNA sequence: TGTGCCAGCAGCGCAGACAGGGGACGGGAGACCCAGTACTTC.

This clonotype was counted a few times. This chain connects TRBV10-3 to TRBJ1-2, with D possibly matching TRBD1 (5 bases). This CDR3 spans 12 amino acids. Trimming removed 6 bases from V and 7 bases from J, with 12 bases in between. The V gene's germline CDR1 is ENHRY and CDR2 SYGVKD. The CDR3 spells CAIRGGGAGYTF. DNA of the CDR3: TGTGCCATCAGGGGGGGTGGGGCTGGCTACACCTTC.

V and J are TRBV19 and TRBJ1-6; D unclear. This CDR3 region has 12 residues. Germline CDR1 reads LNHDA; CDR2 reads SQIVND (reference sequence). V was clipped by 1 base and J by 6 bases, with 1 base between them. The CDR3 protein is CASSIVNSPLHF. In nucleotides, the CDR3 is TGTGCCAGTAGTATAGTTAATTCACCCCTCCACTTT.

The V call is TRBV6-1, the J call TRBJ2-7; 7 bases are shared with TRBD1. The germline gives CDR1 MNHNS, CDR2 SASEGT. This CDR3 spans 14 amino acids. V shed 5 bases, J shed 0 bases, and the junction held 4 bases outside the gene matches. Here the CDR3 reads CASSRQGSSYEQYF. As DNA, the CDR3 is TGTGCCAGCAGTCGACAGGGCTCCTCCTACGAGCAGTACTTC.

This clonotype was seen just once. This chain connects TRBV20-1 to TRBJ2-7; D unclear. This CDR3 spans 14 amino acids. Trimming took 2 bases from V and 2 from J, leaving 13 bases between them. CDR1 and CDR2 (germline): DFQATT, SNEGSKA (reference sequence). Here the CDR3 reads CSARLGYSTYEQYF. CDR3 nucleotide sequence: TGCAGTGCTAGATTGGGCTACTCAACCTACGAGCAGTACTTC.

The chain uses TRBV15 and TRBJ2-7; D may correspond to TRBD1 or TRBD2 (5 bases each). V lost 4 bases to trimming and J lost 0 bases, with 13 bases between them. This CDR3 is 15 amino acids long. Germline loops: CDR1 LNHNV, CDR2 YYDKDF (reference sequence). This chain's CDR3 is CATSKYGASSYEQYF. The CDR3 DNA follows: TGTGCCACCAGCAAATACGGGGCGAGCTCCTACGAGCAGTACTTC.

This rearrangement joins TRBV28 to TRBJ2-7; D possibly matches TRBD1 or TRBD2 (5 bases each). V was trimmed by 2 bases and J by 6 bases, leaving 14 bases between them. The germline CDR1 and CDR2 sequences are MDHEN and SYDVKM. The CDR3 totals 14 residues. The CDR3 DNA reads TGTGCCAGCAGTTTAGGGGGTAGGGAGTTCGAGCAGTACTTC. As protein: CASSLGGREFEQYF.

CDR3: CAAGRGKGGEQFF. The CDR3 DNA reads as TGTGCCGCGGGGAGGGGGAAGGGCGGTGAGCAGTTCTTC. The chain uses TRBV6-1 and TRBJ2-1; weak D call: TRBD2 (7 bases). The CDR3 is 13 amino acids. Germline CDR1 reads MNHNS; CDR2 reads SASEGT. V dropped 11 bases and J dropped 9 bases, with 20 bases sitting between them.

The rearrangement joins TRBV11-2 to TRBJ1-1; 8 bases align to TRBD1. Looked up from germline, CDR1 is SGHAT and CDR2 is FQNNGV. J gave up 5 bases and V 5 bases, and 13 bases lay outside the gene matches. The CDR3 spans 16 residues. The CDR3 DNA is TGTGCCAGCAGCCTAAAGCCCACAGGGGGAGGAACTGAAGCTTTCTTT. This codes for CASSLKPTGGGTEAFF.

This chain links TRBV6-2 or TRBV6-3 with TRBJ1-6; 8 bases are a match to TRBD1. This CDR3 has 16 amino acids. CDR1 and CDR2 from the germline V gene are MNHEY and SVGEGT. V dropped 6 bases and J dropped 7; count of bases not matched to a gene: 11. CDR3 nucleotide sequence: TGTGCCAGCAGCGAGGAAGGACAGGGCTTGAATTCACCCCTCCACTTT. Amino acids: CASSEEGQGLNSPLHF.